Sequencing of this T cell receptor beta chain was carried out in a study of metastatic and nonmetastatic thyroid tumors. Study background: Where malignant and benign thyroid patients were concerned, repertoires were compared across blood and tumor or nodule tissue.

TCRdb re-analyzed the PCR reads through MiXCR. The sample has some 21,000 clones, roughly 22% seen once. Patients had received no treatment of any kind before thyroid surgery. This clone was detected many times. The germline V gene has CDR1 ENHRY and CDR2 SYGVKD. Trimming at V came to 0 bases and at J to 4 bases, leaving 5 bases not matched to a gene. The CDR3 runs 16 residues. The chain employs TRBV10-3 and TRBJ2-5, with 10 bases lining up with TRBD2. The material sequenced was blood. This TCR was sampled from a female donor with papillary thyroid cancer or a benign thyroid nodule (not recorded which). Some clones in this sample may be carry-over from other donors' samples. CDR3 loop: CAISESGLAARETQYF. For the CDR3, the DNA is TGTGCCATCAGTGAGTCTGGACTAGCGGCAAGAGAGACCCAGTACTTC.